Below are 23 T cell receptor beta chains sequenced from a single sample in a study of blood T cell repertoires in COVID-19. The data were produced by immunoSEQ multiplex PCR, yet TCRdb's version contains in-frame clones alone and is incomplete. This table has about 160,000 clones, approximately 81% appearing once. The specimen sequenced was PBMCs or T cells enriched from blood (not recorded which). Every receptor here comes from a middle-aged woman with acute COVID-19.

The rearrangement uses TRBV9 and TRBJ2-1; 7 nucleotides match TRBD1. The CDR3 loop spans 16 amino acids. The junction had 12 bases not matched to a gene; V was cut back by 0 bases and J by 9 bases. Germline loops: CDR1 SGDLS, CDR2 YYNGEE. The CDR3 DNA reads as TGTGCCAGCAGCGTAGTAGTAGGGGGCCTGGTTAGTGAGCAGTTCTTC. Translated, it gives CASSVVVGGLVSEQFF.

The chain carries TRBV27 and TRBJ2-3; the match to TRBD2 covers 9 bases. V lost 3 bases to trimming and J lost 2 bases; unmatched junction nucleotides: 15. The length of the CDR3 is 19 residues. CDR1 and CDR2 (germline): MNHEY, SMNVEV (reference sequence). As DNA, the CDR3 is TGTGCCAGCAGTTTCTTCCCCTTGGTGGTAGCGGGAGTCACAGATACGCAGTATTTT. This gives the protein CASSFFPLVVAGVTDTQYF.

The chain couples TRBV5-1 to TRBJ1-2; tentatively, D is TRBD1 (5 bases). V lost 3 bases, J lost 7 bases, and 22 bases lay in between. Looked up from germline, CDR1 is SGHRS and CDR2 is YFSETQ. There are 16 residues in the CDR3. CDR3 nucleotide sequence: TGCGCCAGCAGCTGGGCGCTCAGGGCTGTCTTGTCTGGCTACACCTTC. Residues: CASSWALRAVLSGYTF.

The genes are TRBV5-6 and TRBJ1-1; the D gene is possibly TRBD1 (5 bases). This CDR3 region has 16 residues. V dropped 0 bases and J dropped 4 bases, with 16 bases sitting between them. The germline V gene encodes CDR1 SGHDT and CDR2 YYEEEE. CDR3 nucleotides: TGTGCCAGCAGCTTGGTGGACACCATTACGGGCACTGAAGCTTTCTTT. As protein: CASSLVDTITGTEAFF.

This chain uses TRBV9 with TRBJ2-7, with unresolved D. Germline assignment: CDR1 SGDLS and CDR2 YYNGEE. V was shortened by 0 bases and J by 2 bases, with 9 bases between the two germline ends. The CDR3 spans 14 residues. The CDR3 bases are TGTGCCAGCAGCGTAGGGGCTAACACCTACGAGCAGTACTTC. Amino acid sequence: CASSVGANTYEQYF. Variable domain in full (rest from reference TRBV9 and TRBJ2-7): DSGVTQTPKHLITATGQRVTLRCSPRSGDLSVYWYQQSLDQGLQFLIQYYNGEERAKGNILERFSAQQFPDLHSELNLSSLELGDSALYFCASSVGANTYEQYFGPGTRLTVT.

The chain recombines TRBV27 with TRBJ1-5, with D tentatively TRBD1 (5 bases). V lost 3 bases, J lost 4 bases, and 7 bases lay in between. Per germline, CDR1 MNHEY and CDR2 SMNVEV (reference sequence). The CDR3 runs 13 residues. The CDR3 spells CASSFRGNQPQHF. CDR3 in DNA: TGTGCCAGCAGTTTTCGGGGGAATCAGCCCCAGCATTTT.

The chain recombines TRBV7-8 with TRBJ2-1; the match to TRBD2 covers 7 bases. Trimming removed 5 bases from V and 0 bases from J; junction bases left unmatched: 4. Germline CDR1 and CDR2: SGHVS and FQNEAQ. The CDR3 covers 15 residues. The CDR3 DNA sequence: TGTGCCAGCAGCCCCGAGCGGGGCTCCTACAATGAGCAGTTCTTC. It encodes CASSPERGSYNEQFF.

The chain links TRBV6-6 to TRBJ2-7; 8 nucleotides agree with TRBD1. V lost 0 bases to trimming and J lost 5 bases; unmatched junction nucleotides: 9. Germline V gene lookup returns CDR1 MNHNY and CDR2 SVGAGI (reference sequence). This CDR3 has 16 amino acids. DNA of the CDR3: TGTGCCAGCAGTTACTCCTCAACAGGGGGTTTACACGAGCAGTACTTC. Its protein product is CASSYSSTGGLHEQYF.

The V and J genes are TRBV5-6 and TRBJ2-7; 7 nucleotides line up with TRBD1. Trimming at V came to 0 bases and at J to 6 bases, leaving 9 bases not matched to a gene. Germline V lookup: CDR1 SGHDT, CDR2 YYEEEE. This CDR3 spans 15 amino acids. The CDR3 is CASSLGMTGLAEQYV. The CDR3, as DNA: TGTGCCAGCAGCTTGGGGATGACAGGGCTGGCCGAGCAGTACGTC.

The chain employs TRBV6-1 and TRBJ1-2, with D possibly being TRBD1 (6 bases). This CDR3 contains 15 residues. Per germline, CDR1 MNHNS and CDR2 SASEGT. The V end was cut by 3 bases, the J end by 0 bases, with 11 bases between. The CDR3 reads CASSEPGATNYGYTF. In nucleotides, the CDR3 is TGTGCCAGCAGTGAGCCAGGGGCCACTAACTATGGCTACACCTTC.

This clone showed up many times. This chain links TRBV29-1 with TRBJ1-1, with 9 bases lining up with TRBD1. CDR3 length: 14 amino acids. Germline V gene lookup returns CDR1 SQVTM and CDR2 ANQGSEA. Trimming at V came to 5 bases and at J to 3 bases, leaving 7 bases not matched to a gene. The CDR3 spells CSVSTGGYDTEAFF. The CDR3 DNA follows: TGCAGCGTTTCGACAGGGGGTTACGACACTGAAGCTTTCTTT.

The chain couples TRBV4-2 to TRBJ1-4; a possible D gene is TRBD1 (6 bases). Looked up from germline, CDR1 is LGHNA and CDR2 is YNFKEQ. The CDR3 contains 15 residues. V was clipped by 6 bases and J by 5 bases, with 16 bases between them. The chain's CDR3 is CASSRGQTTNEKLFF. CDR3 sequence (DNA): TGTGCCAGCAGTCGTGGACAGACTACGAATGAAAAACTGTTTTTT.

The chain uses TRBV21-1 and TRBJ2-2; TRBD2 was called by the table and not checked on the DNA. TRBV21-1 is shown as a pseudogene. The CDR3 covers 17 residues. The CDR3 coding sequence is TGTGCCAGCTACGGACGCGGGGGGGCCTTACCCACCGGGGAGCTGTTTTTT. This sequence encodes CASYGRGGALPTGELFF.

V and J are TRBV7-9 and TRBJ2-1; tentative D call: TRBD2 (6 bases). The germline gives CDR1 SEHNR, CDR2 FQNEAQ (reference sequence). This CDR3 has 18 amino acids. V was cut by 0 bases and J by 8 bases, with 23 bases left in between. The CDR3 protein is CASSLAGRVARDWDEQFF. The CDR3 DNA reads TGTGCCAGCAGCTTAGCGGGCCGGGTAGCACGGGACTGGGATGAGCAGTTCTTC.

The chain is built from TRBV19 and TRBJ2-7; 9 bases map to TRBD2. Trimming took 8 bases from V and 6 from J; bases not matched to a gene: 8. Per the germline V gene, CDR1 is LNHDA and CDR2 is SQIVND (reference sequence). The CDR3 loop spans 13 amino acids. CDR3 sequence (DNA): TGTGCCAGTGGGGGCGGGAGGGGGAGCGAGCAGTACTTC. This encodes CASGGGRGSEQYF.

J is TRBJ1-1 and V is TRBV27; weak D call: TRBD1 (6 bases). V was cut by 6 bases and J by 5 bases, with 16 bases left in between. Germline-derived CDR1 and CDR2 are MNHEY and SMNVEV (reference sequence). The CDR3 runs to 14 residues. The CDR3 bases are TGTGCCAGCAGGGTGGGGGGGGCATGGACTGAAGCTTTCTTT. Its translation is CASRVGGAWTEAFF.

V is TRBV19 and J is TRBJ1-5; 7 bases line up with TRBD1. V gave up 5 bases and J gave up 7 bases; unmatched junction bases: 17. There are 17 residues in the CDR3. CDR1 and CDR2 from the germline V gene are LNHDA and SQIVND (reference sequence). This chain's CDR3 is CASSPEFSRGAGQPQHF. Here the CDR3 DNA reads TGTGCCAGTAGTCCAGAATTTAGCAGGGGGGCGGGACAGCCCCAGCATTTT.

The chain couples TRBV27 to TRBJ1-2; TRBD1 might be the D (5 bases). Germline V gives CDR1 MNHEY, CDR2 SMNVEV (reference sequence). V gave up 5 bases and J gave up 7 bases, with 11 bases separating them. The CDR3 is 12 amino acids. The CDR3 sequence is CASSPAGFGYTF. DNA for the CDR3: TGTGCCAGCAGTCCCGCAGGGTTTGGCTACACCTTC.

J is TRBJ1-4 and V is TRBV19; no clear D gene. V was cut by 3 bases and J by 7 bases, with 18 bases left in between. Germline V lookup: CDR1 LNHDA, CDR2 SQIVND (reference sequence). This CDR3 comprises 16 residues. CDR3 in amino acids: CASSIGLTISGEKLFF. CDR3 bases: TGTGCCAGTAGTATTGGTTTGACTATATCGGGTGAAAAACTGTTTTTT.

The chain has TRBV6-5 and TRBJ1-2; the D is unclear. In germline, CDR1 is MNHEY, CDR2 SVGAGI. V was trimmed by 6 bases and J by 7 bases, leaving 15 bases between them. This CDR3 has 13 residues. The CDR3 DNA is TGTGCCAGCAGGGGCAGCGGCGGGAGTGGCTACACCTTC. It encodes CASRGSGGSGYTF.

V gene TRBV5-5 combines with J gene TRBJ2-3; D is perhaps TRBD1 (5 bases). Trimming pared 3 bases from V and 1 base from J, leaving 18 bases between. Per the germline V gene, CDR1 is SGHKS and CDR2 is YYEKEE (reference sequence). The CDR3 sequence is 17 residues long. The CDR3 protein is CASSWSRQGRGTDTQYF. The CDR3 nucleotides read TGTGCCAGCAGCTGGTCCCGTCAGGGCAGGGGCACAGATACGCAGTATTTT.

The rearrangement uses TRBV18 and TRBJ1-2; 9 bases are shared with TRBD1. After removal of 3 bases from V and 5 bases from J, the junction contained 10 bases not matched to a gene. The CDR3 contains 16 residues. Germline V gene data show CDR1 as KGHSH and CDR2 as LQKENI. CDR3 protein: CASSPLRTGEGYGYTF. The CDR3 region has the DNA TGTGCCAGCTCACCCTTGAGGACAGGGGAGGGATATGGCTACACCTTC.

V and J are TRBV29-1 and TRBJ2-1; 8 positions agree with TRBD1. The CDR3 is 13 amino acids. CDR1 and CDR2 (germline): SQVTM, ANQGSEA. The V segment lost 7 bases and the J segment 2 bases; nucleotides outside the gene matches: 4. CDR3 loop: CSGGQVAYNEQFF. The CDR3 DNA is TGCAGCGGGGGACAGGTAGCCTACAATGAGCAGTTCTTC.